This entry lists 17 T cell receptor beta chains sequenced from one sample in a study of glioma-infiltrating T cells. Using RNA template, CDR3s of TCR alpha and beta were amplified with iRepertoire arm-PCR. TCRdb reprocessed the multiplex PCR reads with MiXCR, giving one entry per CDR3 protein. In the table there are around 20,000 distinct CDR3 sequences, 20% to 25% of which are singletons. The sample taken for sequencing was glioma tissue, nonneoplastic brain tissue, or PBMCs (not recorded which). These receptors all come from a human donor with low-grade glioma or glioblastoma, undergoing nonglioma brain surgery, or in good health (not recorded which).

This clonotype was detected ten times or more. The genes are TRBV6-1 and TRBJ1-1; tentative D call: TRBD1 (6 bases). Trimming pared 7 bases from V and 5 bases from J, leaving 14 bases between. The CDR3 runs to 13 residues. Germline V gene data show CDR1 as MNHNS and CDR2 as SASEGT. CDR3 region: CASNKQGSTEAFF. As DNA, the CDR3 is TGTGCCAGCAATAAACAGGGAAGTACTGAAGCTTTCTTT.

This clonotype turned up a few times. V gene TRBV7-6 combines with J gene TRBJ1-5; TRBD1 agrees at 7 bases. Germline V CDR1 and CDR2: SGHVS, FNYEAQ. With 5 bases clipped from V and 5 bases from J, the junction kept 9 bases outside the gene matches. The CDR3 loop spans 15 amino acids. CDR3 coding DNA: TGTGCCAGCAGCCCCCGGAGGGGGCTGGATCAGCCCCAGCATTTT. Protein sequence: CASSPRRGLDQPQHF.

The chain uses TRBV4-1 and TRBJ2-7; tentative D call: TRBD1 (6 bases). Germline values: CDR1 MGHRA, CDR2 YSYEKL. There are 15 residues in the CDR3. The V end lost 1 base, the J end lost 6 bases, and 16 bases lay between the germline ends. The chain's CDR3 is CASSQGPAGRGEQYF. CDR3 nucleotide sequence: TGCGCCAGCAGCCAAGGCCCTGCGGGCAGGGGCGAGCAGTACTTC.

The chain uses TRBV11-2 and TRBJ2-2, with D possibly matching TRBD2 (6 bases). V was trimmed by 6 bases and J by 6 bases, leaving 8 bases between them. This CDR3 is built from 12 residues. Germline CDR1 is SGHAT and CDR2 is FQNNGV. This CDR3 is CASRWGAGELFF. The CDR3 DNA is TGTGCCAGCAGATGGGGGGCCGGGGAGCTGTTTTTT. Combining the CDR3 with reference TRBV11-2 and TRBJ2-2 gives the whole variable domain EAGVAQSPRYKIIEKRQSVAFWCNPISGHATLYWYQQILGQGPKLLIQFQNNGVVDDSQLPKDRFSAERLKGVDSTLKIQPAKLEDSAVYLCASRWGAGELFFGEGSRLTVL.

This chain's CDR3 is CASSDPGAATNEKLFF. CDR3 DNA: TGTGCCAGCAGTGACCCTGGGGCGGCAACTAATGAAAAACTGTTTTTT. The chain is built from TRBV2 and TRBJ1-4, with D maybe TRBD1 (5 bases). Trimming stripped 3 bases from V and 0 bases from J, with 11 bases between. The CDR3 consists of 16 residues. CDR1 and CDR2 from the germline V gene are SNHLY and FYNNEI. Full variable domain (rest looked up from reference TRBV2 and TRBJ1-4): EPEVTQTPSHQVTQMGQEVILRCVPISNHLYFYWYRQILGQKVEFLVSFYNNEISEKSEIFDDQFSVERPDGSNFTLKIRSTKLEDSAMYFCASSDPGAATNEKLFFGSGTQLSVL.

The V gene is TRBV6-1, the J gene TRBJ2-5; 11 nucleotides match TRBD1. The CDR3 is made up of 14 amino acids. CDR1 and CDR2 (germline): MNHNS, SASEGT. Trimming at V came to 5 bases and at J to 5 bases, leaving 4 bases not matched to a gene. In DNA, the CDR3 is TGTGCCAGCAGTCATCGGGACAGGGGGGAGACCCAGTACTTC. Protein product: CASSHRDRGETQYF.

V is TRBV12-3 or TRBV12-4 and J is TRBJ1-3; D is undetermined. The CDR3 contains 14 residues. V was trimmed by 3 bases and J by 8 bases, leaving 14 bases between them. This chain's CDR3 is CASSFVTARDTIYF. As DNA, the CDR3 is TGTGCCAGCAGTTTCGTAACCGCTCGAGACACCATATATTTT.

Of note for this clonotype: A much larger clone lies one base from this, so it may be a read error. The chain uses TRBV7-3 and TRBJ2-1; D may be TRBD1 (5 bases). This CDR3 has 14 residues. CDR1 and CDR2 from the germline V gene are SGHTA and FQGTGA. V lost 4 bases and J lost 5, with 12 bases in between. In DNA, the CDR3 is TGTGCCAGCAGCTCCTCGTGGGGCCACAATGAGCAGTTCTTC. Protein sequence: CASSSSWGHNEQFF.

This clonotype has ten or more counts. J is TRBJ2-7 and V is TRBV27; D not resolved. The CDR3 consists of 14 residues. Germline V CDR1 and CDR2: MNHEY, SMNVEV (reference sequence). Trimming took off 3 bases at V and 6 bases at J, with 15 bases between the two ends. As DNA, the CDR3 is TGTGCCAGCAGTTTTGACCTGGGCGGCTCCGAGCAGTACTTC. Amino acid sequence: CASSFDLGGSEQYF.

Many counts were recorded for this clonotype. This rearrangement joins TRBV20-1 to TRBJ1-6; D is undetermined. Germline V lookup: CDR1 DFQATT, CDR2 SNEGSKA (reference sequence). V was cut by 4 bases and J by 7 bases, with 20 bases left in between. This CDR3 region has 16 residues. The CDR3 DNA sequence: TGCAGTGCTATCATAGGTAGCGGTACTCAGAATTCACCCCTCCACTTT. As protein: CSAIIGSGTQNSPLHF.

Ten or more counts support this clonotype. This chain joins TRBV7-2 and TRBJ2-1; the D is unclear. V lost 6 bases to trimming and J lost 7 bases, with 13 bases between them. Looked up from germline, CDR1 is SGHTA and CDR2 is FQGNSA. The CDR3 is made up of 13 amino acids. DNA for the CDR3: TGTGCCAGCAGTCCATACCTGACAAATGAGCAGTTCTTC. This gives the protein CASSPYLTNEQFF.

In this sample, this clonotype turned up many times. J is TRBJ1-1 and V is TRBV4-3; 7 positions match TRBD1. The CDR3 is 15 amino acids. Trimming cost V 1 base and J 4 bases; bases outside gene matches: 6. Germline CDR1 is LGHNA and CDR2 is YSLEER. The CDR3 reads CASSQVDREGTEAFF. The CDR3 DNA reads as TGCGCCAGCAGCCAAGTCGACAGGGAGGGCACTGAAGCTTTCTTT.

This chain uses TRBV18 with TRBJ1-1; D call uncertain. The V and J ends lost 0 bases and 8 bases respectively, with 10 bases between them. CDR1 and CDR2 from the germline V gene are KGHSH and LQKENI. The CDR3 has 13 amino acids. The CDR3 here is CASSPPPGSEAFF. The CDR3 coding sequence is TGTGCCAGCTCACCACCCCCGGGCAGCGAAGCTTTCTTT.

This clonotype occurred a few times. The gene calls are TRBV4-2 and TRBJ2-7; 8 bases are a match to TRBD2. With V trimmed by 4 bases and J by 3 bases, 5 bases remained unmatched. CDR3 length: 14 amino acids. CDR1 and CDR2 (germline): LGHNA, YNFKEQ. The CDR3 reads CASSPSGGRYEQYF. DNA of the CDR3: TGTGCCAGCAGCCCCAGCGGGGGCCGCTACGAGCAGTACTTC.

Within the sample, this clonotype is medium-sized. The chain carries TRBV27 and TRBJ1-1, with no clear D. The germline V gene has CDR1 MNHEY and CDR2 SMNVEV (reference sequence). The CDR3 is 14 amino acids. The V end was cut by 4 bases, the J end by 11 bases, with 20 bases between. The CDR3, as DNA: TGTGCCAGCAGTTACGGTTCGCCGGGCTCGGGGGCTTTCTTT. This encodes CASSYGSPGSGAFF.

This clonotype was detected many times. The V and J genes are TRBV6-1 and TRBJ2-1; 7 positions agree with TRBD2. The length of the CDR3 is 14 residues. Germline CDR1 and CDR2: MNHNS and SASEGT. V shed 6 bases, J shed 6 bases, and the junction held 8 bases outside the gene matches. The CDR3 loop is CASRRHGEGNEQFF. The CDR3 coding sequence is TGTGCCAGCAGGCGCCACGGGGAGGGCAATGAGCAGTTCTTC.

The chain links TRBV7-2 to TRBJ2-3; unclear D gene. Germline CDR1 is SGHTA and CDR2 is FQGNSA. The CDR3 sequence is 14 residues long. V lost 6 bases to trimming and J lost 2 bases, with 12 bases between them. The CDR3 sequence: CASSAIAVTDTQYF. The CDR3 DNA is TGTGCCAGCAGTGCAATAGCCGTCACAGATACGCAGTATTTT. Using reference TRBV7-2 and TRBJ2-3 for the parts outside the CDR3, the full variable domain is GAGVSQSPSNKVTEKGKDVELRCDPISGHTALYWYRQSLGQGLEFLIYFQGNSAPDKSGLPSDRFSAERTGGSVSTLTIQRTQQEDSAVYLCASSAIAVTDTQYFGPGTRLTVL.